This T cell receptor beta chain appears in the sequencing data of a study of Ad26.COV2.S vaccination and SARS-CoV-2 variants. Trimming left V 3 bases short and J 3 bases short, with 9 bases between. The CDR3 has 14 amino acids. CDR1 MDHEN and CDR2 SYDVKM come from the germline V gene. Libraries were prepared by immunoSEQ multiplex PCR; TCRdb keeps only in-frame clonotypes and omits some of them. Of more than 300,000 clones listed, just under 85% are singletons. Documented treatment: 15 to 20 received Ad26.COV2.S at low or high dose, single or two shots; about five received placebo; per-sample allocation not given. It was on day 63 after the first vaccine or placebo injection that samples were taken.

Specimen: peripheral blood, collected in a trial of Ad26.COV2.S vaccine versus placebo. This clonotype originated in a person aged 18-60 years who received the Ad26.COV2.S COVID-19 vaccine or a placebo. This chain connects TRBV28 to TRBJ2-1; D perhaps matches TRBD1 (5 bases). The CDR3 spells CASSFWGDYNEQFF. CDR3 in DNA: TGTGCCAGCAGTTTCTGGGGCGACTACAATGAGCAGTTCTTC.